Below, 32 T cell receptor beta chains from the same sample are listed, as sequenced in a study of shared clonotypes between healthy human individuals. Positive CCR7 selection of CD45RO-negative cells yielded the naive CD8 cells, and terminally differentiated effector memory CD45RA+ cells were excluded. The repertoire was sequenced with immunoSEQ multiplex PCR; TCRdb's copy has only in-frame clones and lacks some. This sample has 2 million or so clones; approximately 94% occur once, and the top ten carry about 1.1%. Sequenced material: naive CD8+ T cells sorted from blood. The source of these receptors is a young man in good health.

With regard to this clone: Other DNA sequences of this sample code for an identical CDR3. V and J are TRBV5-1 and TRBJ1-1; D uncertain. CDR3 length: 12 amino acids. Per the germline V gene, CDR1 is SGHRS and CDR2 is YFSETQ. Trimming pared 4 bases from V and 5 bases from J, leaving 9 bases between. The CDR3 nucleotides are TGCGCCAGCAGCCCGGGAGGTACTGAAGCTTTCTTT. The encoded protein is CASSPGGTEAFF.

As concerns this clone: Other DNA sequences in the same sample also yield this CDR3. The chain combines TRBV6-5 with TRBJ1-5; no clear D gene. The CDR3 length is 13 residues. V was trimmed by 2 bases and J by 1 base, leaving 3 bases between them. Germline V gene lookup returns CDR1 MNHEY and CDR2 SVGAGI. DNA for the CDR3: TGTGCCAGCAGTTACCGGAGCAATCAGCCCCAGCATTTT. Protein: CASSYRSNQPQHF.

CDR3 sequence (DNA): TGTGCCAGCAGCCAGGCAACGGGGACAGGTTCTTCCTACGAGCAGTACTTC. Its translation: CASSQATGTGSSYEQYF. V is TRBV5-4 and J is TRBJ2-7; 8 positions agree with TRBD1. V trimming: 4 bases; J trimming: 1 base; junction bases outside the gene matches: 13. The CDR3 totals 17 residues. The germline gives CDR1 SGHNT, CDR2 YYREEE (reference sequence).

The chain combines TRBV28 with TRBJ2-7, with D perhaps being TRBD1 or TRBD2 (5 bases each). The CDR3 is 14 amino acids. In germline, CDR1 is MDHEN, CDR2 SYDVKM. Deletions cut 5 bases from V and 5 bases from J, with 16 bases between. CDR3 loop: CASSLGKGPHEQYF. The CDR3 DNA sequence: TGTGCCAGCAGTCTCGGGAAGGGACCCCACGAGCAGTACTTC.

The chain carries TRBV5-1 and TRBJ2-5; the match to TRBD1 covers 7 bases. V gave up 0 bases and J gave up 5 bases; unmatched junction bases: 13. This CDR3 has 17 residues. Germline values: CDR1 SGHRS, CDR2 YFSETQ. The CDR3 sequence: CASSLGPGRGIAETQYF. The CDR3 DNA is TGCGCCAGCAGCTTGGGTCCGGGCAGGGGGATCGCGGAGACCCAGTACTTC.

DNA for the CDR3: TGTGCCAGCAGTCAGACAGGGGATGTCGACTATGGCTACACCTTC. Its translation is CASSQTGDVDYGYTF. The chain is built from TRBV5-4 and TRBJ1-2, with 8 bases identical to TRBD1. CDR3 length equals 15 residues. The V and J ends lost 5 bases and 3 bases, in that order; junction bases with no gene match: 9. The V gene's germline CDR1 is SGHNT and CDR2 YYREEE (reference sequence). Looking up the rest from reference TRBV5-4 and TRBJ1-2 gives the full variable domain: ETGVTQSPTHLIKTRGQQVTLRCSSQSGHNTVSWYQQALGQGPQFIFQYYREEENGRGNFPPRFSGLQFPNYSSELNVNALELDDSALYLCASSQTGDVDYGYTFGSGTRLTVV.

The J gene is TRBJ1-1, the V gene TRBV9, with D unclear. The CDR3 runs 17 residues. The V and J ends lost 4 bases and 1 base respectively, with 20 bases between them. The germline CDR1 and CDR2 sequences are SGDLS and YYNGEE. The CDR3 loop is CASSSGTGVGWNTEAFF. The CDR3 nucleotides are TGTGCCAGCAGCTCAGGCACCGGGGTTGGGTGGAACACTGAAGCTTTCTTT.

This clone appeared a single time. The chain uses TRBV7-9 and TRBJ2-3, with 10 bases lining up with TRBD2. V was pared by 5 bases and J by 6 bases, with 8 bases of the junction left unmatched. Germline CDR1 and CDR2: SEHNR and FQNEAQ (reference sequence). This CDR3 comprises 15 residues. CDR3 protein: CASSGASGGGDTQYF. The DNA for the CDR3 is TGTGCCAGCAGCGGGGCTAGCGGGGGTGGGGATACGCAGTATTTT.

J is TRBJ2-2 and V is TRBV7-9; TRBD1 is a possible D gene (6 bases). With 4 bases removed from V and 2 bases from J, the gap between germline ends came to 11 bases. CDR1 is SEHNR, CDR2 FQNEAQ, per germline (reference sequence). The CDR3 is 15 residues long. The CDR3 sequence: CASSSGVGNTGELFF. CDR3 coding DNA: TGTGCCAGCAGCTCAGGGGTCGGAAACACCGGGGAGCTGTTTTTT.

This clone was seen just once. The V and J genes are TRBV27 and TRBJ2-1; D is perhaps TRBD1 or TRBD2 (5 bases each). The CDR3 has 14 amino acids. Germline assignment: CDR1 MNHEY and CDR2 SMNVEV (reference sequence). V lost 2 bases and J 8 bases, leaving 13 bases between the germline ends. The DNA of the CDR3 is TGTGCCAGCAGTTTACTCGGGGCTGGGTATGAGCAGTTCTTC. This sequence encodes CASSLLGAGYEQFF.

J is TRBJ2-7 and V is TRBV28; 7 bases are shared with TRBD2. The CDR3 totals 14 residues. The germline V gene encodes CDR1 MDHEN and CDR2 SYDVKM. After removal of 3 bases from V and 5 bases from J, the junction contained 7 bases not matched to a gene. The CDR3: CASSFLTSHDEQYF. In DNA, the CDR3 is TGTGCCAGCAGTTTTCTGACTAGCCATGACGAGCAGTACTTC.

The V and J genes are TRBV14 and TRBJ2-7; D unresolved. CDR3 length: 16 amino acids. V shed 4 bases and J shed 0 bases, with 16 bases lying between them. CDR1 and CDR2 from the germline V gene are SGHDN and FVKESK. CDR3 region: CASSPSYGHFSYEQYF. DNA of the CDR3: TGTGCCAGCAGCCCCTCGTACGGGCATTTCTCCTACGAGCAGTACTTC.

The rearrangement uses TRBV2 and TRBJ2-1; 7 nucleotides agree with TRBD2. The CDR3 length is 16 residues. The V gene's germline CDR1 is SNHLY and CDR2 FYNNEI. The ends lost 6 bases at V and 7 bases at J; junction bases unmatched: 15. The CDR3 spells CASRPLGEGVWNEQFF. Written as DNA, the CDR3 is TGTGCCAGCAGACCCCTTGGGGAGGGAGTTTGGAATGAGCAGTTCTTC.

Turning to this clone: The same CDR3 arises from other DNA sequences in this sample as well. V usage is TRBV4-1 and J usage is TRBJ1-1, with TRBD1 as a possible D gene (5 bases). The CDR3 has 15 residues. Germline loops: CDR1 MGHRA, CDR2 YSYEKL. V dropped 1 base and J dropped 3 bases, with 12 bases sitting between them. CDR3: CASSQGTGVDTEAFF. DNA for the CDR3: TGCGCCAGCAGCCAAGGTACGGGGGTCGACACTGAAGCTTTCTTT.

The genes are TRBV9 and TRBJ2-7; D gene unclear. The length of the CDR3 is 13 residues. Trimming shortened V by 0 bases and J by 5 bases, and 9 bases separated the two germline ends. Per the germline V gene, CDR1 is SGDLS and CDR2 is YYNGEE. CDR3 nucleotides: TGTGCCAGCAGCGTAGGTACCACGCACGAGCAGTACTTC. Translation: CASSVGTTHEQYF.

The table lists this clone with a few counts. This rearrangement joins TRBV28 to TRBJ2-2, with D possibly being TRBD1 (6 bases). Trimming shortened V by 8 bases and J by 6 bases, and 16 bases separated the two germline ends. The CDR3 has 14 amino acids. Germline CDR1 reads MDHEN; CDR2 reads SYDVKM. CDR3: CASLEYRVPGELFF. The CDR3 bases are TGTGCCAGCCTGGAATACAGGGTCCCCGGGGAGCTGTTTTTT. The full variable domain, rest sourced from reference TRBV28 and TRBJ2-2, is DVKVTQSSRYLVKRTGEKVFLECVQDMDHENMFWYRQDPGLGLRLIYFSYDVKMKEKGDIPEGYSVSREKKERFSLILESASTNQTSMYLCASLEYRVPGELFFGEGSRLTVL.

This rearrangement joins TRBV13 to TRBJ2-1; D unclear. The CDR3 has 12 amino acids. V was trimmed by 5 bases and J by 7 bases, leaving 9 bases between them. The V gene's germline CDR1 is PRHDT and CDR2 FYEKMQ (reference sequence). CDR3 nucleotides: TGTGCCAGCAGCCCGACACGGAATGAGCAGTTCTTC. Amino acid sequence: CASSPTRNEQFF.

J is TRBJ2-3 and V is TRBV6-6, with 7 bases matching TRBD1. The V segment lost 7 bases and the J segment 2 bases; nucleotides outside the gene matches: 9. CDR3 length: 15 residues. CDR1 and CDR2 from the germline V gene are MNHNY and SVGAGI (reference sequence). The CDR3 nucleotides are TGTGCCAGCAATCAACCGGGACAGATCACAGATACGCAGTATTTT. It translates to CASNQPGQITDTQYF.

This sequence joins TRBV4-1 and TRBJ1-2; unclear D gene. V was clipped by 5 bases and J by 5 bases, with 15 bases between them. This CDR3 is built from 14 residues. The germline gives CDR1 MGHRA, CDR2 YSYEKL. The CDR3 DNA sequence: TGCGCCAGCAGCTCATTAATCGAAGGTTATGGCTACACCTTC. Its translation: CASSSLIEGYGYTF.

The rearrangement joins TRBV5-4 to TRBJ2-3; D possibly corresponds to TRBD2 (6 bases). Germline values: CDR1 SGHNT, CDR2 YYREEE (reference sequence). This CDR3 has 15 residues. V was shortened by 1 base and J by 0 bases, with 9 bases between the two germline ends. The CDR3 DNA follows: TGTGCCAGCAGCTTGAGTGGGACTAGCACAGATACGCAGTATTTT. It encodes CASSLSGTSTDTQYF.

The CDR3 bases are TGTGCCAGCAGTTTGGTATGGAGACAGGGGGTCACAGATACGCAGTATTTT. It translates to CASSLVWRQGVTDTQYF. The rearrangement joins TRBV27 to TRBJ2-3, with 9 bases lining up with TRBD1. The CDR3 is 17 residues long. The trim removed 3 bases at V and 2 bases at J, leaving 9 bases unmatched. Germline loops: CDR1 MNHEY, CDR2 SMNVEV (reference sequence).

The CDR3 protein is CASSQIGLAGVGDTDTQYF. CDR3 nucleotide sequence: TGTGCCAGCAGTCAGATAGGGCTAGCGGGAGTGGGGGACACAGATACGCAGTATTTT. The chain recombines TRBV27 with TRBJ2-3; the match to TRBD2 covers 10 bases. Unmatched junction bases numbered 16, after V lost 5 bases and J lost 2 bases. The CDR3 extends over 19 amino acids. Germline V gives CDR1 MNHEY, CDR2 SMNVEV (reference sequence).

The chain recombines TRBV11-2 with TRBJ2-1, with D perhaps matching TRBD2 (7 bases). V was pared by 5 bases and J by 10 bases, with 9 bases between. The CDR3 runs to 11 residues. The germline gives CDR1 SGHAT, CDR2 FQNNGV. The CDR3 sequence: CASSGGGEQFF. The DNA of the CDR3 is TGTGCCAGCAGCGGCGGGGGCGAGCAGTTCTTC. The variable domain in full, with the rest retrieved from reference TRBV11-2 and TRBJ2-1, is EAGVAQSPRYKIIEKRQSVAFWCNPISGHATLYWYQQILGQGPKLLIQFQNNGVVDDSQLPKDRFSAERLKGVDSTLKIQPAKLEDSAVYLCASSGGGEQFFGPGTRLTVL.

The rearrangement joins TRBV20-1 to TRBJ1-2, with D hard to call. The V gene's germline CDR1 is DFQATT and CDR2 SNEGSKA (reference sequence). V was trimmed by 6 bases and J by 8 bases, leaving 13 bases between them. This CDR3 is 11 amino acids long. The CDR3 bases are TGCAGTGCCTTGACATTCTGGGGCTACACCTTC. This encodes CSALTFWGYTF.

The rearrangement joins TRBV27 to TRBJ2-3, with 11 bases fitting TRBD2. The CDR3 consists of 14 residues. J gave up 6 bases and V 6 bases, and 5 bases lay outside the gene matches. Per germline, CDR1 MNHEY and CDR2 SMNVEV (reference sequence). Here the CDR3 DNA reads TGTGCCAGCAGGGGACTAGCGGTTGGGGATACGCAGTATTTT. The encoded protein is CASRGLAVGDTQYF.

A single count supports this clone. The chain is built from TRBV13 and TRBJ2-7; tentative D call: TRBD2 (6 bases). The germline V gene encodes CDR1 PRHDT and CDR2 FYEKMQ (reference sequence). CDR3 length equals 15 residues. The V and J ends lost 5 bases and 2 bases respectively, with 16 bases between them. The CDR3 region has the DNA TGTGCCAGCAGCCACAACCCGGGGGACGCCTACGAGCAGTACTTC. It specifies CASSHNPGDAYEQYF.

This chain joins TRBV11-2 and TRBJ2-7; no clear D. CDR1 SGHAT and CDR2 FQNNGV come from the germline V gene. This CDR3 has 15 residues. V was clipped by 1 base and J by 4 bases, with 14 bases between them. The CDR3 DNA sequence: TGTGCCAGCAGCTTAGCTTCGGCGGACGAGTACGAGCAGTACTTC. This codes for CASSLASADEYEQYF.

This clone appeared a few times. The rearrangement uses TRBV2 and TRBJ1-2; D is undetermined. Trimming pared 3 bases from V and 8 bases from J, leaving 10 bases between. Germline assignment: CDR1 SNHLY and CDR2 FYNNEI. The CDR3 spans 12 residues. CDR3 protein: CASSDSSGGYTF. The CDR3 coding sequence is TGTGCCAGCAGTGACAGTTCCGGGGGCTACACCTTC. The full variable domain, its missing parts supplied by reference TRBV2 and TRBJ1-2, is EPEVTQTPSHQVTQMGQEVILRCVPISNHLYFYWYRQILGQKVEFLVSFYNNEISEKSEIFDDQFSVERPDGSNFTLKIRSTKLEDSAMYFCASSDSSGGYTFGSGTRLTVV.

This clone was counted between two and nine times. CDR3 DNA: TGCGCCAGCAGCCCCTCCTCCTACGAGCAGTACTTC. Translating it yields CASSPSSYEQYF. The J gene is TRBJ2-7, the V gene TRBV5-1; D remains ambiguous. The CDR3 is made up of 12 amino acids. Germline V gene data show CDR1 as SGHRS and CDR2 as YFSETQ. With 4 bases removed from V and 0 bases from J, the gap between germline ends came to 5 bases.

The genes are TRBV15 and TRBJ2-5, with 10 bases that match TRBD2. The CDR3 extends over 15 amino acids. The J segment lost 5 bases and the V segment lost 3 bases, leaving 6 bases of the junction unmatched. Germline V CDR1 and CDR2: LNHNV, YYDKDF (reference sequence). The CDR3 DNA follows: TGTGCCACCAGCAGCCCGGGACTAGCGTTTGAGACCCAGTACTTC. This codes for CATSSPGLAFETQYF.

The table lists this clone with a count of one. The gene calls are TRBV7-9 and TRBJ1-1; 9 bases are shared with TRBD1. The CDR3 has 13 amino acids. V lost 5 bases and J lost 10; bases outside the gene matches: 8. Germline assignment: CDR1 SEHNR and CDR2 FQNEAQ (reference sequence). CDR3 coding DNA: TGTGCCAGCAGCGACCGGGACAGGGTGTCAGCTTTCTTT. Translated: CASSDRDRVSAFF.

This clone was detected a few times. Other DNA sequences from this sample encode an identical CDR3 as well. V is TRBV30 and J is TRBJ1-2, with 9 bases lining up with TRBD1. The CDR3 sequence is 13 residues long. Germline CDR1 is GTSNPN and CDR2 is SVGIG (reference sequence). V trimming: 1 base; J trimming: 4 bases; junction bases outside the gene matches: 1. This CDR3 reads CAWSGTGVYGYTF. DNA of the CDR3: TGTGCCTGGAGTGGGACAGGGGTCTATGGCTACACCTTC.